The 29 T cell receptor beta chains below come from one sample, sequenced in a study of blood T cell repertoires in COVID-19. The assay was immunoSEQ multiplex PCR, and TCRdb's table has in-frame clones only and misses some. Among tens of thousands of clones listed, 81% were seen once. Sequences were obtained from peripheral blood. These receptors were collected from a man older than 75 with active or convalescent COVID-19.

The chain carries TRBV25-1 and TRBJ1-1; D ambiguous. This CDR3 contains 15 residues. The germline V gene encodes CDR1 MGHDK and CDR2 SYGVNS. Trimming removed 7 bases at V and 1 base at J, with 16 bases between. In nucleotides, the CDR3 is TGTGCCAGCACCCCCCGTGCGAGAGGGAACACTGAAGCTTTCTTT. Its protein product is CASTPRARGNTEAFF.

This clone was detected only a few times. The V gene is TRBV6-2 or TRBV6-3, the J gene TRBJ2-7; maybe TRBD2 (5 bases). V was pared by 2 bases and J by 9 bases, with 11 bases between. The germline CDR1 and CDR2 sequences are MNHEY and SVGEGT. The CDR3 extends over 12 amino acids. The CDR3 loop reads CASSYKGAGQYF. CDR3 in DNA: TGTGCCAGCAGTTACAAGGGAGCAGGGCAGTACTTC.

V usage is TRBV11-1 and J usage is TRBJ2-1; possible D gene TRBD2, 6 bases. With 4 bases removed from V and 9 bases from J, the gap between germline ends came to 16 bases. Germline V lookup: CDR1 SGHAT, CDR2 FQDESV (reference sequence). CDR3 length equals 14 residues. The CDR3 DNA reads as TGTGCCAGCAGCTACGGACTATTTATCGGTGAGCAGTTCTTC. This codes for CASSYGLFIGEQFF. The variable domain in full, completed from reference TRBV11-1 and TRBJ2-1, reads EAEVAQSPRYKITEKSQAVAFWCDPISGHATLYWYRQILGQGPELLVQFQDESVVDDSQLPKDRFSAERLKGVDSTLKIQPAELGDSAMYLCASSYGLFIGEQFFGPGTRLTVL.

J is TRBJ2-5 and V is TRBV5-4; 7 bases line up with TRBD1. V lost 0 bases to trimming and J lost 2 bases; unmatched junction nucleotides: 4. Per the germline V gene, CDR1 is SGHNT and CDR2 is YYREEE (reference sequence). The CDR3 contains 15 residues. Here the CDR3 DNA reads TGTGCCAGCAGCTTGGCCCCGACAGGGCAAGAGACCCAGTACTTC. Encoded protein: CASSLAPTGQETQYF.

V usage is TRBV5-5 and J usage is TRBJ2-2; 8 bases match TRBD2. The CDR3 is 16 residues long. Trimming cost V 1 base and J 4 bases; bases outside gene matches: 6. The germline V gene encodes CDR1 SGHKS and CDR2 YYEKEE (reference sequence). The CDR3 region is CASSLMAGGGTGELFF. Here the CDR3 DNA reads TGTGCCAGCAGCTTGATGGCGGGGGGAGGCACCGGGGAGCTGTTTTTT. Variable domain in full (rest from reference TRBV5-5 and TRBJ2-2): DAGVTQSPTHLIKTRGQQVTLRCSPISGHKSVSWYQQVLGQGPQFIFQYYEKEERGRGNFPDRFSARQFPNYSSELNVNALLLGDSALYLCASSLMAGGGTGELFFGEGSRLTVL.

The chain's CDR3 is CASSREYEQYF. The CDR3 DNA reads TGTGCCAGCTCACGGGAGTACGAGCAGTACTTC. J is TRBJ2-7 and V is TRBV18, with D maybe TRBD2 (5 bases). Trimming took off 4 bases at V and 4 bases at J, with 5 bases between the two ends. This CDR3 comprises 11 residues. CDR1 and CDR2 from the germline V gene are KGHSH and LQKENI. The variable domain in full, with the rest retrieved from reference TRBV18 and TRBJ2-7, is NAGVMQNPRHLVRRRGQEARLRCSPMKGHSHVYWYRQLPEEGLKFMVYLQKENIIDESGMPKERFSAEFPKEGPSILRIQQVVRGDSAAYFCASSREYEQYFGPGTRLTVT.

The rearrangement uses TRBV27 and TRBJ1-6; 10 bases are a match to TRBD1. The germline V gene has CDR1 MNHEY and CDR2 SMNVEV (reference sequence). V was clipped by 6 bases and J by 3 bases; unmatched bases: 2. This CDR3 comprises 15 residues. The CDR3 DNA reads TGTGCCAGCAGCCGGACAGGGGGCTATAATTCACCCCTCCACTTT. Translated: CASSRTGGYNSPLHF.

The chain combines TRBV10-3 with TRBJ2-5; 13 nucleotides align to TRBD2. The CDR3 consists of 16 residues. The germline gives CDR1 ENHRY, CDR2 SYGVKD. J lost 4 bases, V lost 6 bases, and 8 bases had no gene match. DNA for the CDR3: TGTGCCATCAGCGCGGGACTAGCGGGGTTCCTAGAGACCCAGTACTTC. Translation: CAISAGLAGFLETQYF.

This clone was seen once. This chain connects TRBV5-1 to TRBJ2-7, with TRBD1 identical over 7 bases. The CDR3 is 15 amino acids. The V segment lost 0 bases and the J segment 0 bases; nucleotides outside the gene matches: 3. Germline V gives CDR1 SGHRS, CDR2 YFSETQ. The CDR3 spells CASSLGDSSSYEQYF. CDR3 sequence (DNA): TGCGCCAGCAGCTTGGGGGACAGCAGCTCCTACGAGCAGTACTTC.

The CDR3 here is CAWSGNRGVGETQYF. The CDR3 DNA reads as TGTGCCTGGAGTGGGAACAGGGGAGTGGGAGAGACCCAGTACTTC. This chain uses TRBV30 with TRBJ2-5; 7 bases agree with TRBD1. Losses at the gene ends were 1 base for V and 4 bases for J; bases not matched to a gene: 9. The CDR3 runs to 15 residues. The V gene's germline CDR1 is GTSNPN and CDR2 SVGIG (reference sequence).

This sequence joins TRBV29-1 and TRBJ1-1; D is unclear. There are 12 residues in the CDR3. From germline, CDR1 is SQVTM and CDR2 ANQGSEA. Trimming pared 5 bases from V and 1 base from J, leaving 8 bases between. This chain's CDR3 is CSVSRGNTEAFF. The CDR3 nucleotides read TGCAGCGTTTCTCGAGGGAACACTGAAGCTTTCTTT.

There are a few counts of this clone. This CDR3 reads CASSLGQGIEQPQHF. Here the CDR3 DNA reads TGCGCCAGCAGCTTGGGGCAGGGGATCGAGCAGCCCCAGCATTTT. This chain joins TRBV5-1 and TRBJ1-5, with D perhaps matching TRBD1 (6 bases). From germline, CDR1 is SGHRS and CDR2 YFSETQ. This CDR3 region has 15 residues. The ends were cut back, 0 bases at V and 7 bases at J, with 14 bases in the middle.

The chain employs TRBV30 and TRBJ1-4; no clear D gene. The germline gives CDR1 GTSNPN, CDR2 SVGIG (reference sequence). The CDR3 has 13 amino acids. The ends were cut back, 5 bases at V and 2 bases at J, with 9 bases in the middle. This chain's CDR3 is CAWGRGTNEKLFF. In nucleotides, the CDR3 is TGTGCCTGGGGTCGAGGTACTAATGAAAAACTGTTTTTT.

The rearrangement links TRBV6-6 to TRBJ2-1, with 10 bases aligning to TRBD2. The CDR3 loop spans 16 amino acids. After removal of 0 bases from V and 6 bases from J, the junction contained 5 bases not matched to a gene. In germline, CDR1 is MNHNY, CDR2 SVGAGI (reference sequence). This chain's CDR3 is CASSYSVSSGGNEQFF. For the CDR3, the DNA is TGTGCCAGCAGTTACTCGGTTTCTAGCGGGGGCAATGAGCAGTTCTTC.

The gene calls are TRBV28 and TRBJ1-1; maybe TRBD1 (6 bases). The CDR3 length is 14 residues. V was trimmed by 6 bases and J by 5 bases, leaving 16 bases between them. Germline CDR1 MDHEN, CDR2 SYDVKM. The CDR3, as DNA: TGTGCCAGCAGCCCGGGGGGGCTCCGAACTGAAGCTTTCTTT. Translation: CASSPGGLRTEAFF.

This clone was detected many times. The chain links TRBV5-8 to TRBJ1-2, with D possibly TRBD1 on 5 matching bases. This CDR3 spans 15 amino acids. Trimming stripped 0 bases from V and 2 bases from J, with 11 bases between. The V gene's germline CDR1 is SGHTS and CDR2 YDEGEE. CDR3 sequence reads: CASSLEQASNYGYTF. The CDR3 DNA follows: TGTGCCAGCAGCTTGGAACAGGCTTCAAACTATGGCTACACCTTC.

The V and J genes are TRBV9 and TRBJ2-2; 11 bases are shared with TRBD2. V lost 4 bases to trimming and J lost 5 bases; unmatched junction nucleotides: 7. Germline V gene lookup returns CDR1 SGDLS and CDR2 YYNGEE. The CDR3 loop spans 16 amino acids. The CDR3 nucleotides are TGTGCCAGCAGCCCAACTAGCGGGGGTTTAACCGGGGAGCTGTTTTTT. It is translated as CASSPTSGGLTGELFF.

The CDR3 is CASSPQSSGTGELFF. In DNA, the CDR3 is TGTGCCAGCAGCCCTCAATCGTCCGGGACCGGGGAGCTGTTTTTT. The V call is TRBV14, the J call TRBJ2-2; no firm D call. CDR3 size: 15 residues. Trimming pared 4 bases from V and 5 bases from J, leaving 14 bases between. Per the germline V gene, CDR1 is SGHDN and CDR2 is FVKESK.

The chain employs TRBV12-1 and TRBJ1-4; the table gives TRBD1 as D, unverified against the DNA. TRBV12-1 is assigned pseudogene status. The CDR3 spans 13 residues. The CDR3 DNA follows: TGTGCCAGGCAGGGGGCAACTAATGAAAAACTGTTTTTT. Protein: CARQGATNEKLFF.

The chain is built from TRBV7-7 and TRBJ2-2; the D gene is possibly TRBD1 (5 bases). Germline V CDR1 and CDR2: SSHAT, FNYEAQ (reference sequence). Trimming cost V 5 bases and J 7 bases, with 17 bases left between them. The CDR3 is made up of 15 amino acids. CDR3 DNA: TGTGCCAGCAGCCTCTGGGCAGGACAAGTCGGGGAGCTGTTTTTT. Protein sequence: CASSLWAGQVGELFF.

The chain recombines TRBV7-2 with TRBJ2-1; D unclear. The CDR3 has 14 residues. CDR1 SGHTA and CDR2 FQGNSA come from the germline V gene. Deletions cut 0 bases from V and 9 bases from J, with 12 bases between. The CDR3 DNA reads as TGTGCCAGCAGCTTAGCTGCGCGGTACGGTGAGCAGTTCTTC. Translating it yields CASSLAARYGEQFF.

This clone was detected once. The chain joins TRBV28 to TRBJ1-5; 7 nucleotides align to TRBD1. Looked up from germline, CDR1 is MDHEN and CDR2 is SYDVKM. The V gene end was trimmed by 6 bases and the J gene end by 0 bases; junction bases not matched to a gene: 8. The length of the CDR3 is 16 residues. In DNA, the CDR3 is TGTGCCAGCAGACACCGGGACAGATATAGCAATCAGCCCCAGCATTTT. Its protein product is CASRHRDRYSNQPQHF.

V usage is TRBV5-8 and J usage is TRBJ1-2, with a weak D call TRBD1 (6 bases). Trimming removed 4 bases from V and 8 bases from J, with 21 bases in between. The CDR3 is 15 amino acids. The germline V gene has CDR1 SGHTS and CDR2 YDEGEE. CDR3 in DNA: TGTGCCAGCAGCCCACACGACAGGCCGTTGGGGGGCTACACCTTC. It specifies CASSPHDRPLGGYTF.

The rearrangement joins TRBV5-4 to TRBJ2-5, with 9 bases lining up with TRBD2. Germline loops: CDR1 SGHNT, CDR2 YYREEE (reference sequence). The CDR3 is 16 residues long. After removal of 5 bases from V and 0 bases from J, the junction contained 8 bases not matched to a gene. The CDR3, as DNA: TGTGCCAGCAGGCAGACTAGCGGACGGTACCAAGAGACCCAGTACTTC. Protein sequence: CASRQTSGRYQETQYF. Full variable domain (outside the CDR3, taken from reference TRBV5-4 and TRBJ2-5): ETGVTQSPTHLIKTRGQQVTLRCSSQSGHNTVSWYQQALGQGPQFIFQYYREEENGRGNFPPRFSGLQFPNYSSELNVNALELDDSALYLCASRQTSGRYQETQYFGPGTRLLVL.

CDR3 nucleotides: TGCAGCGTCCTTAGCCCGGGACTAGCGGGGTACAATGAGCAGTTCTTC. Protein product: CSVLSPGLAGYNEQFF. The chain links TRBV29-1 to TRBJ2-1; 13 nucleotides match TRBD2. Germline assignment: CDR1 SQVTM and CDR2 ANQGSEA. There are 16 residues in the CDR3. The J segment lost 4 bases and the V segment lost 6 bases, leaving 9 bases of the junction unmatched.

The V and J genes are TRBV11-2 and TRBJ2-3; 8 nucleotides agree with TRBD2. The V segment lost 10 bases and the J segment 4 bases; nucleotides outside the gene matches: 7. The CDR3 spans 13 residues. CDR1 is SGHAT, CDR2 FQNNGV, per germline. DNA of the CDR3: TGTGCCACCGCGGGGGGCCGCCCAGATACGCAGTATTTT. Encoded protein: CATAGGRPDTQYF.

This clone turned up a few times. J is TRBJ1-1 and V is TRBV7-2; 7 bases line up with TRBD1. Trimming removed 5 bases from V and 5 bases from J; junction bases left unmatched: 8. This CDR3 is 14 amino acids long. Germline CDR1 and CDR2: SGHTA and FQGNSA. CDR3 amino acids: CASSIGGAGTEAFF. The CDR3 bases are TGTGCCAGCAGCATAGGGGGCGCCGGTACTGAAGCTTTCTTT.

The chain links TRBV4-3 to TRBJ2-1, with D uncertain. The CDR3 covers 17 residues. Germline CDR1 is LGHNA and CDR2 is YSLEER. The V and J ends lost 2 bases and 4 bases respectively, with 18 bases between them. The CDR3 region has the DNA TGCGCCAGCAGCCAATATCCTAGAGCGAGTGGATACAATGAGCAGTTCTTC. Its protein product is CASSQYPRASGYNEQFF.

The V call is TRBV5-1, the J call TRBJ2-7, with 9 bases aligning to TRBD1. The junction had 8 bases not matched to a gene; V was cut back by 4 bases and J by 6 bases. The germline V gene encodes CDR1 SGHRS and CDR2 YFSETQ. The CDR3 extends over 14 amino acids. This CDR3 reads CASSGATGGGEQYF. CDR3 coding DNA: TGCGCCAGCAGCGGAGCTACAGGGGGCGGCGAGCAGTACTTC.